These 7 T cell receptor beta chains were all obtained from the same sample, sequenced in a study of identical twins. TCRdb passed the 5' RACE reads through MiXCR, listing each CDR3 protein once. Counted here are fewer than 550,000 distinct CDR3 sequences, 13% to 15% occurring once; the ten biggest clones make up more than 0.8%. This sample also belongs to another study, concerning yellow fever vaccine responses in identical twins.

Input material: CD4+ T cells sorted from blood. The receptors stem from a woman aged 18 to 35 in good health.

The V and J genes are TRBV7-9 and TRBJ1-6; TRBD1 might be the D (6 bases). V lost 3 bases and J lost 9, with 12 bases in between. Germline V CDR1 and CDR2: SEHNR, FQNEAQ (reference sequence). This CDR3 comprises 14 residues. The DNA for the CDR3 is TGTGCCAGCAGCTTTACGGGGGGCCGTTCACCCCTCCACTTT. Residues: CASSFTGGRSPLHF.

This clonotype was seen a handful of times. The chain has TRBV20-1 and TRBJ1-4; tentative D call: TRBD1 (5 bases). This CDR3 is built from 12 residues. Per germline, CDR1 DFQATT and CDR2 SNEGSKA (reference sequence). V was pared by 0 bases and J by 13 bases, with 12 bases between. The CDR3 region is CSAREQVMGLFF. The CDR3 bases are TGCAGTGCTAGAGAACAGGTCATGGGACTGTTTTTT.

This clonotype has just a few counts. This chain links TRBV2 with TRBJ2-2; 8 nucleotides line up with TRBD1. This CDR3 contains 15 residues. The V and J ends lost 7 bases and 0 bases, in that order; junction bases with no gene match: 4. Germline assignment: CDR1 SNHLY and CDR2 FYNNEI. The CDR3 region has the DNA TGTGCCAGCAAGGCAGGGGGCGCGAACACCGGGGAGCTGTTTTTT. It encodes CASKAGGANTGELFF.

This clonotype was counted between two and nine times. This chain joins TRBV20-1 and TRBJ1-3; tentatively, D is TRBD1 (5 bases). Germline CDR1 is DFQATT and CDR2 is SNEGSKA (reference sequence). This CDR3 is 14 amino acids long. V shed 6 bases and J shed 0 bases, with 12 bases lying between them. The DNA of the CDR3 is TGCAGTGCCCTTCGGGGGGGCTCTGGAAACACCATATATTTT. This gives the protein CSALRGGSGNTIYF.

This clonotype was counted a few times. The V gene is TRBV6-1, the J gene TRBJ2-7; the D gene is possibly TRBD2 (6 bases). The CDR3 consists of 15 residues. With 7 bases removed from V and 1 base from J, the gap between germline ends came to 17 bases. Germline V gene lookup returns CDR1 MNHNS and CDR2 SASEGT. The DNA of the CDR3 is TGTGCCAGCACCGTTAGCGGAATTTGGTCCTACGAGCAGTACTTC. The encoded protein is CASTVSGIWSYEQYF.

The rearrangement uses TRBV5-1 and TRBJ2-7, with 9 bases that match TRBD2. The CDR3 consists of 14 residues. The junction had 7 bases not matched to a gene; V was cut back by 4 bases and J by 5 bases. The germline V gene has CDR1 SGHRS and CDR2 YFSETQ. CDR3: CASSAGSSGDEQYF. The DNA of the CDR3 is TGCGCCAGCAGCGCCGGGTCTAGCGGGGACGAGCAGTACTTC.

The chain is built from TRBV12-3 or TRBV12-4 and TRBJ1-6; weak D call: TRBD1 (5 bases). V was pared by 1 base and J by 13 bases, with 8 bases between. This CDR3 spans 12 amino acids. Written as DNA, the CDR3 is TGTGCCAGCAGTTTAGGGGGGTTGCCCCTCCACTTT. As protein: CASSLGGLPLHF.